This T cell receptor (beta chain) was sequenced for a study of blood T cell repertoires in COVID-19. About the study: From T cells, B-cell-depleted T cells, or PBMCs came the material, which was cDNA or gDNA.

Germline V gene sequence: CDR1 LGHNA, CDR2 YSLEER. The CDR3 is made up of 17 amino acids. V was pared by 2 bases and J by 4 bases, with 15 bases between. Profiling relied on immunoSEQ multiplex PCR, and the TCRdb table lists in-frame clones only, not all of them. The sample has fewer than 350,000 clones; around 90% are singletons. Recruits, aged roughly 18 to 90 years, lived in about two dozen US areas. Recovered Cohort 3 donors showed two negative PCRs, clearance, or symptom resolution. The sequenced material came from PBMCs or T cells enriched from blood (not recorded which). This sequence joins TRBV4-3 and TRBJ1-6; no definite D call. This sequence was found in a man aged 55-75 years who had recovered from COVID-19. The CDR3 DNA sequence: TGCGCCAGCAGCCAAATTTATGGACTCTTGTATAATTCACCCCTCCACTTT. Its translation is CASSQIYGLLYNSPLHF.